This T cell receptor (beta chain) was observed in a study of T cell changes during pregnancy in multiple sclerosis. The germline V and J ends were trimmed by 4 bases and 9 bases, with 8 bases remaining between them. CDR3 length: 11 residues. Germline V gives CDR1 SGHRS, CDR2 YFSETQ. The repertoire was sequenced with immunoSEQ multiplex PCR; TCRdb's copy has only in-frame clones and lacks some. The sample yields tens of thousands of clones, 93% seen once. The chain couples TRBV5-1 to TRBJ2-1; the D is unclear. The clonotype was recovered from a female donor with multiple sclerosis, enrolled in a pregnancy study. The sequencing here drew on CD8+ T cells from peripheral blood mononuclear cells, taken after pregnancy. The CDR3 sequence: CASSPAVEQFF. The CDR3, as DNA: TGCGCCAGCAGCCCCGCGGTTGAGCAGTTCTTC.